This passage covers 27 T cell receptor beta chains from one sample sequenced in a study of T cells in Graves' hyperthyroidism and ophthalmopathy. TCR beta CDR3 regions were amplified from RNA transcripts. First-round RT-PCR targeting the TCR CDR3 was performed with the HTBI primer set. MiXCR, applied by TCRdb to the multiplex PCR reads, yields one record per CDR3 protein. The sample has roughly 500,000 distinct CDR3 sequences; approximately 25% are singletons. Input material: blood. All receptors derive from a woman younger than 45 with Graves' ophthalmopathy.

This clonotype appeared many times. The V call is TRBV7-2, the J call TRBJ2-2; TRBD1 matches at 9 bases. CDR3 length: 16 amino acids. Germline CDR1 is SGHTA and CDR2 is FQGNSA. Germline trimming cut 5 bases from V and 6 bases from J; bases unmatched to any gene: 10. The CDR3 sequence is CASSGSGTGTSGELFF. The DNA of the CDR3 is TGTGCCAGCAGCGGGTCCGGGACAGGGACATCCGGGGAGCTGTTTTTT.

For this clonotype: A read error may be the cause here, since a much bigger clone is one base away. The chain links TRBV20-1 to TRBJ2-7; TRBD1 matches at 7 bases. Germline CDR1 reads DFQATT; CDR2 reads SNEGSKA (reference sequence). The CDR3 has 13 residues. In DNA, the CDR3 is TGCCGTGCTCGGACGACAGGGACCTACGAGCAGTACTTC. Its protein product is CRARTTGTYEQYF.

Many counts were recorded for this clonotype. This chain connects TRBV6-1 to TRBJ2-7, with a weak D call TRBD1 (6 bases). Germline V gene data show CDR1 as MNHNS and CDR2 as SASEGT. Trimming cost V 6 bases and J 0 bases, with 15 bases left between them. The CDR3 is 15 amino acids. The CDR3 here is CASRARQVSSYEQYF. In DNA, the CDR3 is TGTGCCAGCAGGGCCCGACAGGTGAGCTCCTACGAGCAGTACTTC.

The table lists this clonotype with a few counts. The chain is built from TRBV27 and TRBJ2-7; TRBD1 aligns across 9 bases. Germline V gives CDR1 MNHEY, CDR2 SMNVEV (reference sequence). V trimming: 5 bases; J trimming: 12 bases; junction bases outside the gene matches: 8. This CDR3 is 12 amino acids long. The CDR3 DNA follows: TGTGCCAGCAGTCCCACAGGGGGCCGTCGGTACTTC. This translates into CASSPTGGRRYF.

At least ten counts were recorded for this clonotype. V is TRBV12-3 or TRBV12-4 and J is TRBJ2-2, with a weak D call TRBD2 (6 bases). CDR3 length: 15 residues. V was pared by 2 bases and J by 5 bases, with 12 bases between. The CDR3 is CASSLSQGGTGELFF. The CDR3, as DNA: TGTGCCAGCAGTTTAAGCCAGGGAGGTACCGGGGAGCTGTTTTTT.

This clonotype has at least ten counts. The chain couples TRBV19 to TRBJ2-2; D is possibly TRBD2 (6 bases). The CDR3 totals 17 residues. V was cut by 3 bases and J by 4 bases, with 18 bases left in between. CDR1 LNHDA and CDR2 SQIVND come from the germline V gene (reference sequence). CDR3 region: CASSISGSGRSTGELFF. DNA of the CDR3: TGTGCCAGTAGTATCAGTGGGTCCGGGAGATCCACCGGGGAGCTGTTTTTT. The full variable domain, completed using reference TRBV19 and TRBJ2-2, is DGGITQSPKYLFRKEGQNVTLSCEQNLNHDAMYWYRQDPGQGLRLIYYSQIVNDFQKGDIAEGYSVSREKKESFPLTVTSAQKNPTAFYLCASSISGSGRSTGELFFGEGSRLTVL.

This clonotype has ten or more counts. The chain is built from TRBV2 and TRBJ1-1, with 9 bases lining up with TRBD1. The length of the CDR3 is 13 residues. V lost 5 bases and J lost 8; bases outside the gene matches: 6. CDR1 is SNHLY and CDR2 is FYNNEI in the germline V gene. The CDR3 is CASSLGGTGEAFF. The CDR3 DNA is TGTGCCAGCAGTCTAGGGGGGACAGGGGAAGCTTTCTTT.

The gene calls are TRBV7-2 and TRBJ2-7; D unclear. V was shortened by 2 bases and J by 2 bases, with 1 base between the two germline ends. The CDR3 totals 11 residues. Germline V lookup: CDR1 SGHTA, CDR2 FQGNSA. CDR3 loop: CTSSLTYEQYV. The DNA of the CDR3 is TGTACCAGCAGCTTAACCTACGAGCAGTACGTC.

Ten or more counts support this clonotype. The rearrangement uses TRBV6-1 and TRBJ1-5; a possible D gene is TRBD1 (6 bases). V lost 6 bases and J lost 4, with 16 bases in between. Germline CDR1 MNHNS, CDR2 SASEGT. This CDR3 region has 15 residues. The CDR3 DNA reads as TGTGCCAGCAGCCCCTCAGGGGCCGCGAATCAGCCCCAGCATTTT. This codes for CASSPSGAANQPQHF.

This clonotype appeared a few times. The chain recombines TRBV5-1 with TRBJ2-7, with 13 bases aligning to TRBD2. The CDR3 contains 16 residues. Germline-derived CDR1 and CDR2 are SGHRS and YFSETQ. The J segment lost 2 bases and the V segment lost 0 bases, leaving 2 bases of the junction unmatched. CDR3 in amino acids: CASSLETSGGTYEQYF. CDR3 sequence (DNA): TGCGCCAGCAGCTTGGAGACTAGCGGGGGGACCTACGAGCAGTACTTC. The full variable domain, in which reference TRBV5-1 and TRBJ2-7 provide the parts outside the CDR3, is KAGVTQTPRYLIKTRGQQVTLSCSPISGHRSVSWYQQTPGQGLQFLFEYFSETQRNKGNFPGRFSGRQFSNSRSEMNVSTLELGDSALYLCASSLETSGGTYEQYFGPGTRLTVT.

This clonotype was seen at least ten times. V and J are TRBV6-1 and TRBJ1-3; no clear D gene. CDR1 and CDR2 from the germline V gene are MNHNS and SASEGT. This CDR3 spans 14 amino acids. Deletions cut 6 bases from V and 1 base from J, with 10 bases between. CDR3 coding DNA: TGTGCCAGCAGCTCAGGAGGATCTGGAAACACCATATATTTT. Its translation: CASSSGGSGNTIYF.

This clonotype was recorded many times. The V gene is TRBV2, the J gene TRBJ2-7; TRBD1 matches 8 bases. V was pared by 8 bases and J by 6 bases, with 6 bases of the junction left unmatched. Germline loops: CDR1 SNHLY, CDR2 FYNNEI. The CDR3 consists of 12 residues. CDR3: CASGTGVGEQYF. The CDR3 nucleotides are TGTGCCAGCGGGACAGGAGTCGGCGAGCAGTACTTC.

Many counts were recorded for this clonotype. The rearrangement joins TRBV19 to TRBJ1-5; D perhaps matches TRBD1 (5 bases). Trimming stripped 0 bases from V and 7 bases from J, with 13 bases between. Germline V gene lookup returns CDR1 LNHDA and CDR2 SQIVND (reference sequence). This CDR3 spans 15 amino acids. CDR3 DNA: TGTGCCAGTAGTATAGACGGGGGATTTGGCCAGCCCCAGCATTTT. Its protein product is CASSIDGGFGQPQHF.

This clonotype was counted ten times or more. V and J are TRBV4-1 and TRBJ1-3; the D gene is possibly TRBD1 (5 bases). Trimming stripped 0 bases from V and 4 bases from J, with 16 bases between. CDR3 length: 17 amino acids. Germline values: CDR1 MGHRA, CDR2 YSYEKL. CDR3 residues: CASSQDRQGVAGNTIYF. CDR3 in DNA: TGCGCCAGCAGCCAAGACCGCCAGGGAGTAGCGGGAAACACCATATATTTT.

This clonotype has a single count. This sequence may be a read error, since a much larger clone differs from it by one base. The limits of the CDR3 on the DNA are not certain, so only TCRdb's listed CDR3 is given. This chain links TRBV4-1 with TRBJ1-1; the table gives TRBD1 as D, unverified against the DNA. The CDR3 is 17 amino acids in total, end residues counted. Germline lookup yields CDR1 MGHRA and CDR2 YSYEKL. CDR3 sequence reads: CASSQPVGTGTLGEGFF.

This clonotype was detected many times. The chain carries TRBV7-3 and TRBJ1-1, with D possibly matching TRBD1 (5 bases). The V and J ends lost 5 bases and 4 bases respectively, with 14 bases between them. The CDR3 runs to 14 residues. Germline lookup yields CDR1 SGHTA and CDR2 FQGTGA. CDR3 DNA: TGTGCCAGCAGCCCAAGCCCCGGGGCCACTGAAGCTTTCTTT. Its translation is CASSPSPGATEAFF.

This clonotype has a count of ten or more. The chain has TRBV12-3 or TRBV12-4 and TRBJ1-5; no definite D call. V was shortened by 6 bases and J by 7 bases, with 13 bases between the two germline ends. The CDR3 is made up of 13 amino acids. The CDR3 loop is CASSPGREQPQHF. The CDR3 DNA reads TGTGCCAGCAGCCCCGGAAGGGAACAGCCCCAGCATTTT.

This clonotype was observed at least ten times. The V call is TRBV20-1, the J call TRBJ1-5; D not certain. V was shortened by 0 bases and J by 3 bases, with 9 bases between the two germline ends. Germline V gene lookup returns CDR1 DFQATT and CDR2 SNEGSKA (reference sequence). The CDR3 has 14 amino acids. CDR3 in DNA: TGCAGTGCTAGAGATAGGACTTTCAATCAGCCCCAGCATTTT. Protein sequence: CSARDRTFNQPQHF.

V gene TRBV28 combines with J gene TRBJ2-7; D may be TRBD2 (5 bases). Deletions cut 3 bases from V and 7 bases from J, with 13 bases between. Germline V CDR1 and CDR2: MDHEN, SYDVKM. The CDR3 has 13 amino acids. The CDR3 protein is CASSFRPTGEQYF. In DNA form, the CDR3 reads TGTGCCAGCAGTTTCCGGCCGACGGGGGAGCAGTACTTC. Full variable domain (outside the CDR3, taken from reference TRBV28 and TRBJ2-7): DVKVTQSSRYLVKRTGEKVFLECVQDMDHENMFWYRQDPGLGLRLIYFSYDVKMKEKGDIPEGYSVSREKKERFSLILESASTNQTSMYLCASSFRPTGEQYFGPGTRLTVT.

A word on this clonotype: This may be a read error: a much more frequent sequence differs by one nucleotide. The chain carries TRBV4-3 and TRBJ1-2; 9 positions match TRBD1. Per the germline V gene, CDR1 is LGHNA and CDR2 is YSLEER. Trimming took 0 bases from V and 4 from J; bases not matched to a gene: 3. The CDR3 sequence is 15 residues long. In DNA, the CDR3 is TGCGCCAGCAGCCAAGATGGGACAGGGACCTATGGCTACACCTTC. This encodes CASSQDGTGTYGYTF.

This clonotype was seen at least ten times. CDR3 loop: CASSLSGGTNYGYTF. CDR3 nucleotide sequence: TGTGCCAGCAGCTTATCAGGGGGCACGAACTATGGCTACACCTTC. The V and J genes are TRBV7-2 and TRBJ1-2, with 8 bases matching TRBD1. There are 15 residues in the CDR3. Germline V gives CDR1 SGHTA, CDR2 FQGNSA. The V and J ends lost 2 bases and 2 bases, in that order; junction bases with no gene match: 4.

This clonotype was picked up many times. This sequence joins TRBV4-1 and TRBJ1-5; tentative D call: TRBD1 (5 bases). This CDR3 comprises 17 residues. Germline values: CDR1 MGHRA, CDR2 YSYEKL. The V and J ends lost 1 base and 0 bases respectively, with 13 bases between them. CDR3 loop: CASSQGRGKNSNQPQHF. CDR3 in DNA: TGCGCCAGCAGCCAAGGGCGGGGGAAGAATAGCAATCAGCCCCAGCATTTT.

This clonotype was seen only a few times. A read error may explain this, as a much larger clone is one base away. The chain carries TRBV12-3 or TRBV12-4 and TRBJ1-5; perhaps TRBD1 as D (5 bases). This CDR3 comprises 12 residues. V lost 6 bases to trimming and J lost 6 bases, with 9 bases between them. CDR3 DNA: TGTGCCAGCAGGGCAGGGATTCAGCCCCAGCATTTT. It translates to CASRAGIQPQHF.

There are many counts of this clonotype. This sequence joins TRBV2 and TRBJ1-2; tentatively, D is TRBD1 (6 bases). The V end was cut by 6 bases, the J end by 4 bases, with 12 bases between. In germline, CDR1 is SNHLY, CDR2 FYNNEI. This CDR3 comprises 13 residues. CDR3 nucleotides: TGTGCCAGCAGAGAGGACAGTCTCTATGGCTACACCTTC. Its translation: CASREDSLYGYTF.

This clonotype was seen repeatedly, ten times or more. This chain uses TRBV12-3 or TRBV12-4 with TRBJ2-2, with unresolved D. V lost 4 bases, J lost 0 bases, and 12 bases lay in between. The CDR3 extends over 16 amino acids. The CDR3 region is CASSSRPASNTGELFF. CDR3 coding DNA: TGTGCCAGCAGTTCCAGACCGGCCTCGAACACCGGGGAGCTGTTTTTT.

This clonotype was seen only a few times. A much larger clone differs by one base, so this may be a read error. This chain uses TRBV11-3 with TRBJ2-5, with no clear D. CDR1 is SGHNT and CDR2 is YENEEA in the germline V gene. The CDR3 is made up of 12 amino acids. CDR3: CASSRSEETKYF. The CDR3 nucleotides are TGTGCCAGCAGCCGATCGGAAGAGACCAAGTACTTC.

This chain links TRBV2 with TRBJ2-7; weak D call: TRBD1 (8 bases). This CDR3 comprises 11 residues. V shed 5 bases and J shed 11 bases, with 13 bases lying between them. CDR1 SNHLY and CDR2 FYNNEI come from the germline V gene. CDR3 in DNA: TGTGCCAGCAGTCGACAGGGGAGGGAGTACTTC. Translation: CASSRQGREYF.